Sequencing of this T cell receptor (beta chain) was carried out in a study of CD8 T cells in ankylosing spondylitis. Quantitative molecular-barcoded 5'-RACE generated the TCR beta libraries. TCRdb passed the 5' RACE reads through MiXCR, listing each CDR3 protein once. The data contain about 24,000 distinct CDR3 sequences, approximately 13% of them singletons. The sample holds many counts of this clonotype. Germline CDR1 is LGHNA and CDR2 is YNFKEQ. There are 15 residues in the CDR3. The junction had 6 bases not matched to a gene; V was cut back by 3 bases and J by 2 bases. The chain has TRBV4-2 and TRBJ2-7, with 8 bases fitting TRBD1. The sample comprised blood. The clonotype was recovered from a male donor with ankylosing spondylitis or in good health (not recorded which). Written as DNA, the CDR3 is TGTGCCAGCAGCCATGATGGACAGGGAGCCTACGAGCAGTACTTC. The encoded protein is CASSHDGQGAYEQYF.